In its sample, the clone carrying this TCR beta chain was seen a few times. The CDR3 spans 13 residues. Germline loops: CDR1 SGHVS, CDR2 FQNEAQ. V shed 6 bases and J shed 0 bases, with 9 bases lying between them. As processed by the authors: Estimation of nucleated cell counts was performed using reference gene primer amplification. Produced via immunoSEQ multiplex PCR; TCRdb's table is partial and in-frame only. V and J calls and clone size are copied from that table; D and trimming were computed from the DNA. The data contain under 200,000 clones, around 77% of them singletons. This specimen belongs to a study of blood T cell repertoires in COVID-19. Study-level background: Samples of COVID-19 (acute and convalescent) were obtained from the United States, Italy and Spain. Sources were T cells, B-cell-depleted T cells, or PBMCs; the material itself was cDNA or gDNA.

Specimen: peripheral blood. V usage is TRBV7-8 and J usage is TRBJ2-7; D is perhaps TRBD1 (6 bases). This clonotype originated in a man aged 65 to 79 with acute or convalescent COVID-19. The CDR3 DNA sequence: TGTGCCAGCAGGTTGGGACACTCCTACGAGCAGTACTTC. Amino acids: CASRLGHSYEQYF.